Presented here are 21 T cell receptor beta chains from one specimen sequenced in a study of CXCR3-negative and CXCR3-positive naive CD8 T cells. The TRB libraries of cDNA were built by UMI-labeled 5' RACE. TCRdb re-called the 5' RACE reads; every CDR3 protein appears as one record, without DNA. The sample's table shows about 56,000 distinct CDR3 sequences. The sample was memory CD8+ T cells from blood. The receptors were gathered from a human donor in good health. Some clones in this sample may be carry-over from other donors' samples.

This CDR3 is CSARDAVSTDTQYF. The chain combines TRBV20-1 with TRBJ2-3. Germline V gene lookup returns CDR1 DFQATT and CDR2 SNEGSKA (reference sequence). The CDR3 spans 14 residues.

The chain has TRBV7-8 and TRBJ1-3. The CDR3 has 13 residues. From germline, CDR1 is SGHVS and CDR2 FQNEAQ. The CDR3 is CASSSNSGNTIYF.

The CDR3 spells CASKASGGETQYF. The gene calls are TRBV2 and TRBJ2-5; TCRdb lists TRBD2, though no DNA is available to test this call. The CDR3 totals 13 residues. The germline CDR1 and CDR2 sequences are SNHLY and FYNNEI.

This chain uses TRBV23-1 with TRBJ2-2. TRBV23-1 is an ORF; its function is uncertain. CDR3 size: 19 residues. CDR3 loop: CASSQSRLGRNANTGELFF.

The V and J genes are TRBV7-8 and TRBJ2-7; the D call from TCRdb, TRBD2, cannot be confirmed without DNA. The CDR3 has 12 residues. In germline, CDR1 is SGHVS, CDR2 FQNEAQ. CDR3 protein: CASVTRSHEQYF.

This chain uses TRBV24-1 with TRBJ2-7; TCRdb's D call of TRBD1 is untestable without DNA. Germline loops: CDR1 KGHDR, CDR2 SFDVKD. CDR3 length: 14 amino acids. The CDR3 protein is CATSDFYSPQEQYF.

The CDR3 spells CASSQEYGTGGYEQYF. This chain connects TRBV4-2 to TRBJ2-7; the D call from TCRdb, TRBD1, cannot be confirmed without DNA. This CDR3 is built from 16 residues. Germline V gene data show CDR1 as LGHNA and CDR2 as YNFKEQ.

This chain links TRBV5-1 with TRBJ2-3; TCRdb returns TRBD2, unconfirmable since there is no DNA. In germline, CDR1 is SGHRS, CDR2 YFSETQ. The length of the CDR3 is 18 residues. CDR3 sequence reads: CASSGGLAGGPSTDTQYF.

This chain connects TRBV7-2 to TRBJ2-7; the D call from TCRdb, TRBD2, cannot be confirmed without DNA. CDR3 size: 12 residues. Germline loops: CDR1 SGHTA, CDR2 FQGNSA. CDR3 sequence: CASSSSHYEQYF.

This chain joins TRBV28 and TRBJ2-2. Germline V gene lookup returns CDR1 MDHEN and CDR2 SYDVKM. CDR3 length equals 12 residues. The CDR3 is CAGMGFTGELFF.

This chain uses TRBV2 with TRBJ1-2; checking the TCRdb D call of TRBD1 is not possible without DNA. Germline CDR1 is SNHLY and CDR2 is FYNNEI. CDR3 length: 13 amino acids. CDR3 protein: CASKTAPTVGYTF.

V is TRBV28 and J is TRBJ2-7; there is no DNA to check the TCRdb D call of TRBD2. Germline CDR1 MDHEN, CDR2 SYDVKM. The length of the CDR3 is 13 residues. The CDR3 sequence: CATRTSGPYEQYF. Full variable domain (missing parts from reference TRBV28 and TRBJ2-7): DVKVTQSSRYLVKRTGEKVFLECVQDMDHENMFWYRQDPGLGLRLIYFSYDVKMKEKGDIPEGYSVSREKKERFSLILESASTNQTSMYLCATRTSGPYEQYFGPGTRLTVT.

The CDR3 loop is CASSLELANYEQYF. V usage is TRBV5-1 and J usage is TRBJ2-7; TCRdb calls TRBD2, which cannot be checked without DNA. Looked up from germline, CDR1 is SGHRS and CDR2 is YFSETQ. The CDR3 extends over 14 amino acids.

The V and J genes are TRBV4-2 and TRBJ1-2; TCRdb designates TRBD1, a call that cannot be tested without DNA. Germline-derived CDR1 and CDR2 are LGHNA and YNFKEQ. There are 15 residues in the CDR3. CDR3 loop: CASSQERAGGGGYTF.

The chain couples TRBV28 to TRBJ2-7. The CDR3 sequence is 12 residues long. Germline V gene lookup returns CDR1 MDHEN and CDR2 SYDVKM. CDR3 region: CASSSPSYEQYF.

This chain uses TRBV5-6 with TRBJ1-1; TCRdb selects TRBD1, and the lack of DNA leaves this call unchecked. This CDR3 has 16 residues. In germline, CDR1 is SGHDT, CDR2 YYEEEE. The CDR3: CASSSWDTSMNTEAFF.

The chain combines TRBV4-2 with TRBJ1-1. The V gene's germline CDR1 is LGHNA and CDR2 YNFKEQ. The CDR3 runs 16 residues. This chain's CDR3 is CASSQDGGIAGPEAFF.

J is TRBJ2-1 and V is TRBV7-7; TCRdb's assignment of TRBD1 cannot be checked, as there is no DNA. The CDR3 is 13 residues long. Germline assignment: CDR1 SSHAT and CDR2 FNYEAQ (reference sequence). CDR3 sequence: CASSVTGVDEQFF.

The chain joins TRBV19 to TRBJ2-2; with no DNA, the TCRdb D assignment of TRBD2 cannot be verified. Per germline, CDR1 LNHDA and CDR2 SQIVND (reference sequence). This CDR3 is built from 14 residues. CDR3 sequence reads: CASIREGNTGELFF.

The chain links TRBV29-1 to TRBJ1-3. Germline CDR1 is SQVTM and CDR2 is ANQGSEA. CDR3 size: 16 residues. CDR3 sequence reads: CSVEDGVPGSGNTIYF.

This chain joins TRBV12-3 or TRBV12-4 and TRBJ2-1; TCRdb calls TRBD1, which cannot be checked without DNA. The CDR3 sequence is 16 residues long. CDR3 protein: CASRPSGGGGYNEQFF.